The clone carrying this TCR beta chain was counted at least ten times. Its antigen remains unknown. The sample is drawn from a study of blood T cells in healthy people across ages. Study-level results: Any changes in expanded clonotypes were possibly confounded, as donor CMV status remained unknown.

Every sample gave at least 6 micrograms of total RNA when it was extracted. A second PCR of roughly 6 to 12 cycles used a sample-barcoded 5' primer and a J-beta primer mix. TCRdb itself ran the 5' RACE reads through MiXCR, one entry per CDR3 protein. Of over 600,000 distinct CDR3 sequences in the sample, 35% to 50% are singletons; the top ten hold 18%. The germline V and J ends were trimmed by 2 bases and 3 bases, with 14 bases remaining between them. The CDR3 has 16 amino acids. Germline values: CDR1 SGHTA, CDR2 FQGTGA. Material for sequencing was blood. The origin of this receptor is a man at least 80 years old in good health. The rearrangement joins TRBV7-3 to TRBJ2-1; D gene ambiguous. CDR3 amino acids: CASSLSGFASYNEQFF. Written as DNA, the CDR3 is TGTGCCAGCAGCTTATCGGGTTTTGCTAGCTACAATGAGCAGTTCTTC.